This entry lists 17 T cell receptor beta chains sequenced from one sample in a study of T-cell reconstitution after alpha-beta-depleted transplantation in children. The authors prepared the TCRbeta library with unique molecular identifiers. TCRdb recomputed calls from the PCR reads with MiXCR, one row per CDR3 protein. The table includes around 270,000 distinct CDR3 sequences, 10% detected once. The sample here was PBMCs, taken before TCRalphabeta/CD19-depleted stem cell transplant. The source of these receptors is a boy under two years old with acute myeloid leukemia, due to receive a stem cell transplant.

This clonotype was counted only a few times. The chain recombines TRBV13 with TRBJ1-3, with 7 bases that match TRBD1. The CDR3 is 14 residues long. Germline V CDR1 and CDR2: PRHDT, FYEKMQ (reference sequence). V lost 4 bases to trimming and J lost 5 bases; unmatched junction nucleotides: 5. DNA of the CDR3: TGTGCCAGCAGCTCCGGGACAGTGAGAAACACCATATATTTT. It specifies CASSSGTVRNTIYF. Full variable domain (rest looked up from reference TRBV13 and TRBJ1-3): AAGVIQSPRHLIKEKRETATLKCYPIPRHDTVYWYQQGPGQDPQFLISFYEKMQSDKGSIPDRFSAQQFSDYHSELNMSSLELGDSALYFCASSSGTVRNTIYFGEGSWLTVV.

The chain carries TRBV27 and TRBJ2-7; 8 bases fit TRBD1. There are 12 residues in the CDR3. Germline V gives CDR1 MNHEY, CDR2 SMNVEV (reference sequence). The J segment lost 3 bases and the V segment lost 6 bases, leaving 1 base of the junction unmatched. The CDR3, as DNA: TGTGCCAGCAGGACAGGGGTCTACGAGCAGTACTTC. It is translated as CASRTGVYEQYF.

This clonotype was picked up many times. The chain joins TRBV20-1 to TRBJ2-3, with 7 bases that match TRBD2. The CDR3 runs 12 residues. V was clipped by 3 bases and J by 8 bases; unmatched bases: 5. Germline lookup yields CDR1 DFQATT and CDR2 SNEGSKA (reference sequence). CDR3: CSARRELGTQYF. The CDR3 DNA is TGCAGTGCTAGGCGGGAGTTAGGTACGCAGTATTTT.

V is TRBV20-1 and J is TRBJ1-6; D may be TRBD1 (6 bases). CDR3 length: 14 residues. Germline V CDR1 and CDR2: DFQATT, SNEGSKA (reference sequence). V was shortened by 1 base and J by 8 bases, with 12 bases between the two germline ends. CDR3 nucleotide sequence: TGCAGTGCTAGAGTTGGGGGCGGCGATTCACCCCTCCACTTT. Translation gives CSARVGGGDSPLHF.

The chain combines TRBV5-6 with TRBJ2-7; D not resolved. V was clipped by 2 bases and J by 7 bases, with 16 bases between them. The germline CDR1 and CDR2 sequences are SGHDT and YYEEEE. This CDR3 is built from 14 residues. The CDR3: CASSFRSLRAEQYF. The CDR3 DNA reads TGTGCCAGCAGCTTTCGGTCTCTTCGGGCGGAGCAGTACTTC. The full variable domain, with the rest looked up from reference TRBV5-6 and TRBJ2-7, is DAGVTQSPTHLIKTRGQQVTLRCSPKSGHDTVSWYQQALGQGPQFIFQYYEEEERQRGNFPDRFSGHQFPNYSSELNVNALLLGDSALYLCASSFRSLRAEQYFGPGTRLTVT.

This clonotype was picked up many times. The rearrangement links TRBV5-6 to TRBJ2-1; 10 bases are shared with TRBD1. V shed 0 bases and J 5 bases; nucleotides not matched to a gene: 5. The CDR3 extends over 16 amino acids. Germline values: CDR1 SGHDT, CDR2 YYEEEE. CDR3 in amino acids: CASSLAEGTGDNEQFF. In DNA, the CDR3 is TGTGCCAGCAGCTTGGCCGAAGGGACAGGGGACAATGAGCAGTTCTTC. The entire variable domain, with the rest obtained from reference TRBV5-6 and TRBJ2-1, is as follows: DAGVTQSPTHLIKTRGQQVTLRCSPKSGHDTVSWYQQALGQGPQFIFQYYEEEERQRGNFPDRFSGHQFPNYSSELNVNALLLGDSALYLCASSLAEGTGDNEQFFGPGTRLTVL.

This clonotype has at least ten counts. The rearrangement joins TRBV10-2 to TRBJ2-2, with 8 bases that match TRBD1. Trimming cost V 3 bases and J 0 bases; bases outside gene matches: 3. This CDR3 is built from 16 residues. The germline CDR1 and CDR2 sequences are WSHSY and SAAADI. CDR3 in DNA: TGCGCCAGCAGTGACCCGGACAGGGCGAACACCGGGGAGCTGTTTTTT. Protein product: CASSDPDRANTGELFF.

This clonotype was seen ten or more times. This CDR3 is CASMWGAGANVLTF. DNA for the CDR3: TGTGCCAGTATGTGGGGGGCTGGGGCCAACGTCCTGACTTTC. The gene calls are TRBV19 and TRBJ2-6; D might be TRBD2 (6 bases). The CDR3 totals 14 residues. Germline CDR1 LNHDA, CDR2 SQIVND (reference sequence). V lost 7 bases, J lost 2 bases, and 9 bases lay in between.

This clonotype has ten or more counts. This chain links TRBV7-6 with TRBJ2-1; D is uncertain. V lost 2 bases and J 0 bases, leaving 2 bases between the germline ends. CDR1 and CDR2 from the germline V gene are SGHVS and FNYEAQ. This CDR3 region has 13 residues. This CDR3 reads CASSLFSYNEQFF. Here the CDR3 DNA reads TGTGCCAGCAGCTTATTCTCCTACAATGAGCAGTTCTTC.

In this sample, this clonotype turned up many times. V usage is TRBV12-3 or TRBV12-4 and J usage is TRBJ1-5; the D is unclear. V lost 3 bases and J 4 bases, leaving 10 bases between the germline ends. This CDR3 is 14 amino acids long. CDR3 loop: CASSFRAANQPQHF. Here the CDR3 DNA reads TGTGCCAGCAGTTTTCGGGCAGCTAATCAGCCCCAGCATTTT.

Ten or more counts support this clonotype. V and J are TRBV20-1 and TRBJ2-7, with a possible D match to TRBD2 (6 bases). The CDR3 covers 14 residues. Germline V lookup: CDR1 DFQATT, CDR2 SNEGSKA (reference sequence). Between the trimmed V and J ends, which lost 2 bases and 0 bases, there was a span of 11 bases. CDR3 loop: CSARYGGTSYEQYF. In DNA, the CDR3 is TGCAGTGCTAGATACGGGGGTACCTCCTACGAGCAGTACTTC.

In its sample, this clonotype was seen many times. CDR3 amino acids: CSARDGASASYNEQFF. The CDR3, as DNA: TGCAGTGCTAGAGATGGGGCCTCGGCGTCCTACAATGAGCAGTTCTTC. This chain links TRBV20-1 with TRBJ2-1; D possibly corresponds to TRBD1 (5 bases). The CDR3 contains 16 residues. CDR1 and CDR2 from the germline V gene are DFQATT and SNEGSKA (reference sequence). V was trimmed by 0 bases and J by 1 base, leaving 13 bases between them.

This clonotype was seen repeatedly, ten times or more. The chain uses TRBV10-3 and TRBJ2-1, with 8 positions matching TRBD2. The germline CDR1 and CDR2 sequences are ENHRY and SYGVKD. The V gene end was trimmed by 10 bases and the J gene end by 8 bases; junction bases not matched to a gene: 7. CDR3 length: 12 residues. CDR3 bases: TGTGCCACCTCGTCAGCGGGGGATGAGCAGTTCTTC. Translating it yields CATSSAGDEQFF.

The chain recombines TRBV12-3 or TRBV12-4 with TRBJ1-1; TRBD1 agrees at 7 bases. The trim removed 2 bases at V and 7 bases at J, leaving 4 bases unmatched. CDR3 size: 13 residues. The CDR3 nucleotides are TGTGCCAGCAGTTTACGACAGGGTGGTGAAGCTTTCTTT. Protein sequence: CASSLRQGGEAFF.

This clonotype was found many times. The conserved final phenylalanine or tryptophan is absent from the CDR3, which likely points to a read error. The chain links TRBV10-3 to TRBJ2-7; TRBD1 agrees at 9 bases. This CDR3 has 16 amino acids. CDR1 and CDR2 from the germline V gene are ENHRY and SYGVKD. The J segment lost 2 bases and the V segment lost 6 bases, leaving 11 bases of the junction unmatched. The CDR3 is CAISQTPGQGAYEQYS. CDR3 DNA: TGTGCCATCAGCCAAACTCCGGGACAGGGTGCCTACGAGCAGTACTCC.

V usage is TRBV11-2 and J usage is TRBJ2-3; 12 bases fit TRBD2. Germline V gives CDR1 SGHAT, CDR2 FQNNGV. The J segment lost 1 base and the V segment lost 4 bases, leaving 15 bases of the junction unmatched. The CDR3 has 20 residues. CDR3 residues: CASSYRQGRGLAGGTDTQYF. The CDR3 DNA is TGTGCCAGCAGCTACCGACAGGGGAGGGGACTAGCGGGTGGCACAGATACGCAGTATTTT.

There are many counts of this clonotype. V gene TRBV27 combines with J gene TRBJ2-7, with 12 bases identical to TRBD2. V trimming: 11 bases; J trimming: 2 bases; junction bases outside the gene matches: 10. There are 15 residues in the CDR3. Germline-derived CDR1 and CDR2 are MNHEY and SMNVEV (reference sequence). The CDR3 sequence: CASSGGVSLTYEQYF. CDR3 bases: TGTGCCTCTAGCGGGGGGGTCTCCCTTACCTACGAGCAGTACTTC.